The 24 T cell receptor beta chains given below trace back to one sample, sequenced in a study of neurological immune-mediated disorders. In TCRdb, the 5' RACE reads were re-called with MiXCR into one record per CDR3 protein. The sample shows approximately 59,000 distinct CDR3 sequences, about 5.2% of them seen only once. Sequenced material: PBMCs. These receptors were taken from a human donor with multiple sclerosis. The donor label of this sample is uncertain.

J is TRBJ2-5 and V is TRBV5-4; 14 nucleotides match TRBD2. The V gene's germline CDR1 is SGHNT and CDR2 YYREEE (reference sequence). Unmatched junction bases numbered 6, after V lost 3 bases and J lost 5 bases. The CDR3 runs to 16 residues. The CDR3 spells CASSSTSGGAGETQYF. The DNA of the CDR3 is TGTGCCAGCAGCTCGACTAGCGGGGGGGCCGGGGAGACCCAGTACTTC. Using reference TRBV5-4 and TRBJ2-5 for the parts outside the CDR3, the full variable domain is ETGVTQSPTHLIKTRGQQVTLRCSSQSGHNTVSWYQQALGQGPQFIFQYYREEENGRGNFPPRFSGLQFPNYSSELNVNALELDDSALYLCASSSTSGGAGETQYFGPGTRLLVL.

This clonotype showed up many times. This chain connects TRBV9 to TRBJ1-1; D may be TRBD1 (5 bases). Between the trimmed V and J ends, which lost 3 bases and 6 bases, there was a span of 18 bases. The germline gives CDR1 SGDLS, CDR2 YYNGEE. The CDR3 totals 15 residues. For the CDR3, the DNA is TGTGCCAGCAGCGAGGGACCGGGTATTGTCGCTGAAGCTTTCTTT. Its translation: CASSEGPGIVAEAFF.

This clonotype appeared many times. V gene TRBV10-3 combines with J gene TRBJ2-6; 12 bases are a match to TRBD1. The germline CDR1 and CDR2 sequences are ENHRY and SYGVKD. V shed 6 bases, J shed 2 bases, and the junction held 2 bases outside the gene matches. The CDR3 is made up of 16 amino acids. In DNA, the CDR3 is TGTGCCATCAGCGGGACAGGGGGCGCTGGGGCCAACGTCCTGACTTTC. Translated: CAISGTGGAGANVLTF.

This clonotype was seen many times. The chain uses TRBV6-1 and TRBJ1-2; D remains ambiguous. This CDR3 is 11 amino acids long. Germline CDR1 reads MNHNS; CDR2 reads SASEGT. V was shortened by 6 bases and J by 6 bases, with 8 bases between the two germline ends. The CDR3 DNA sequence: TGTGCCAGCAGCATGACTCATGGCTACACCTTC. It yields the protein CASSMTHGYTF.

In its sample, this clonotype was seen many times. This chain links TRBV29-1 with TRBJ1-2, with 8 nucleotides matching TRBD1. CDR3 length: 14 amino acids. In germline, CDR1 is SQVTM, CDR2 ANQGSEA. J lost 8 bases, V lost 4 bases, and 12 bases had no gene match. The CDR3 DNA is TGCAGCGTTGTTACGGACAGGGACTTCGGGGGCTACACCTTC. Translating gives CSVVTDRDFGGYTF. The entire variable domain, with the rest obtained from reference TRBV29-1 and TRBJ1-2, is as follows: SAVISQKPSRDICQRGTSLTIQCQVDSQVTMMFWYRQQPGQSLTLIATANQGSEATYESGFVIDKFPISRPNLTFSTLTVSNMSPEDSSIYLCSVVTDRDFGGYTFGSGTRLTVV.

In this sample, this clonotype turned up many times. CDR3 sequence: CASSQEGWGINQPQHF. CDR3 in DNA: TGCGCCAGCAGCCAAGAAGGATGGGGGATCAATCAGCCCCAGCATTTT. The chain links TRBV4-1 to TRBJ1-5; D possibly corresponds to TRBD1 (5 bases). Germline V gives CDR1 MGHRA, CDR2 YSYEKL. The length of the CDR3 is 16 residues. The V end was cut by 0 bases, the J end by 3 bases, with 12 bases between.

Notes on this clonotype: A read error may explain this, as a much larger clone is one base away. The chain couples TRBV5-1 to TRBJ2-1; D may correspond to TRBD1 or TRBD2 (5 bases each). The V gene lost 7 bases and the J gene lost 11 bases, with 22 bases spanning the gap. The germline CDR1 and CDR2 sequences are SGHRS and YFSETQ. The CDR3 is 14 amino acids. The CDR3 DNA sequence: TGCGCCAGCCGAATAGGGACGTCGGGTAATAAGCAGTTCTTC. Protein sequence: CASRIGTSGNKQFF.

This clonotype has at least ten counts. V gene TRBV10-3 combines with J gene TRBJ1-2; no reliable D call. CDR1 and CDR2 from the germline V gene are ENHRY and SYGVKD. Trimming cost V 2 bases and J 0 bases, with 10 bases left between them. This CDR3 contains 15 residues. The CDR3 region is CAISEGRAPNYGYTF. CDR3 sequence (DNA): TGTGCCATCAGTGAGGGAAGGGCTCCTAACTATGGCTACACCTTC.

This clonotype was counted ten times or more. Relative to the germline gene, one junction end is altered; a read error may explain this. The chain recombines TRBV20-1 with TRBJ1-3; 7 bases line up with TRBD1. CDR3 size: 13 residues. Germline V gene lookup returns CDR1 DFQATT and CDR2 SNEGSKA (reference sequence). The CDR3 loop is CSVRQGGGNTIYF. The DNA of the CDR3 is TGCAGTGTTAGACAGGGCGGTGGAAACACCATATATTTT.

This rearrangement joins TRBV19 to TRBJ2-1; 10 bases fit TRBD1. The CDR3 runs to 13 residues. Germline V lookup: CDR1 LNHDA, CDR2 SQIVND (reference sequence). The ends lost 5 bases at V and 9 bases at J; junction bases unmatched: 4. This chain's CDR3 is CASSAGTGAEQFF. The DNA for the CDR3 is TGTGCCAGTAGTGCCGGGACAGGGGCTGAGCAGTTCTTC.

The table lists this clonotype with many counts. The gene calls are TRBV7-6 and TRBJ2-7; D gene unclear. Germline V CDR1 and CDR2: SGHVS, FNYEAQ. With 1 base removed from V and 3 bases from J, the gap between germline ends came to 7 bases. The CDR3 extends over 13 amino acids. The DNA for the CDR3 is TGTGCCAGCAGCTTAGAGGCGAACTACGAGCAGTACTTC. It codes for CASSLEANYEQYF.

This clonotype appeared a few times. This sequence joins TRBV29-1 and TRBJ1-2, with TRBD1 identical over 8 bases. Germline CDR1 is SQVTM and CDR2 is ANQGSEA. This CDR3 is built from 14 residues. V lost 0 bases to trimming and J lost 7 bases; unmatched junction nucleotides: 7. Here the CDR3 reads CSVEETGVDPGYTF. DNA of the CDR3: TGCAGCGTTGAAGAGACAGGGGTGGATCCTGGCTACACCTTC.

This clonotype was counted only a few times. This chain connects TRBV18 to TRBJ1-3; 10 positions agree with TRBD1. This CDR3 is 19 amino acids long. In germline, CDR1 is KGHSH, CDR2 LQKENI. The ends lost 3 bases at V and 0 bases at J; junction bases unmatched: 11. For the CDR3, the DNA is TGTGCCAGCTCACCGCTGCCGGGACAGGGGACTCCCTCTGGAAACACCATATATTTT. This gives the protein CASSPLPGQGTPSGNTIYF.

This clonotype was seen ten or more times. The chain has TRBV12-3 or TRBV12-4 and TRBJ2-4; no clear D gene. V dropped 6 bases and J dropped 4 bases, with 7 bases sitting between them. This CDR3 has 12 residues. DNA for the CDR3: TGTGCCAGCAGAGGACGGAAAAACATTCAGTACTTC. This codes for CASRGRKNIQYF.

The rearrangement links TRBV6-2 or TRBV6-3 to TRBJ2-1; 8 bases are a match to TRBD2. Germline values: CDR1 MNHEY, CDR2 SVGEGT. The J segment lost 11 bases and the V segment lost 2 bases, leaving 8 bases of the junction unmatched. The CDR3 sequence is 14 residues long. DNA for the CDR3: TGTGCCAGCAGTTACGTGATAGCGGGGCCTAAGCAGTTCTTC. It yields the protein CASSYVIAGPKQFF.

This clonotype was observed at least ten times. The J gene is TRBJ2-1, the V gene TRBV5-1, with 9 nucleotides matching TRBD2. The germline V gene has CDR1 SGHRS and CDR2 YFSETQ. The CDR3 is 13 amino acids. Trimming cost V 7 bases and J 6 bases; bases outside gene matches: 5. The CDR3 spells CASAGGQGNEQFF. Here the CDR3 DNA reads TGCGCCAGCGCGGGGGGGCAAGGCAATGAGCAGTTCTTC.

The chain is built from TRBV6-6 and TRBJ1-2; TRBD1 matches 12 bases. The junction had 4 bases not matched to a gene; V was cut back by 2 bases and J by 6 bases. This CDR3 spans 15 amino acids. The V gene's germline CDR1 is MNHNY and CDR2 SVGAGI (reference sequence). CDR3 bases: TGTGCCAGCAGTTACCTCGGGACAGGGGGCGATGGCTACACCTTC. This encodes CASSYLGTGGDGYTF.

This clonotype has at least ten counts. The rearrangement joins TRBV7-8 to TRBJ1-2, with 9 positions matching TRBD1. This CDR3 has 17 residues. V was pared by 5 bases and J by 5 bases, with 15 bases of the junction left unmatched. CDR1 is SGHVS, CDR2 FQNEAQ, per germline. Written as DNA, the CDR3 is TGTGCCAGCAGCCGCCGGGACAGGGCTGGGGTTGGTTATGGCTACACCTTC. This encodes CASSRRDRAGVGYGYTF.

At least ten counts were recorded for this clonotype. This chain joins TRBV12-3 or TRBV12-4 and TRBJ1-2; the D is unclear. The CDR3 runs to 12 residues. The V gene lost 5 bases and the J gene lost 2 bases, with 6 bases spanning the gap. The CDR3 nucleotides are TGTGCCAGCAGTACGGGGAACTATGGCTACACCTTC. Protein: CASSTGNYGYTF.

In its sample, this clonotype was seen many times. This chain connects TRBV7-3 to TRBJ2-3, with D unclear. The CDR3 contains 12 residues. Germline assignment: CDR1 SGHTA and CDR2 FQGTGA. V was cut by 5 bases and J by 2 bases, with 5 bases left in between. CDR3 DNA: TGTGCCAGCAGCCAATACACAGATACGCAGTATTTT. Its protein is CASSQYTDTQYF.

In this sample, this clonotype turned up many times. DNA of the CDR3: TGTGCCAGCAAGGGCATAGAGGGGAGAACAGATACGCAGTATTTT. Translated, it gives CASKGIEGRTDTQYF. The chain uses TRBV27 and TRBJ2-3, with D perhaps being TRBD1 or TRBD2 (5 bases each). The ends were cut back, 7 bases at V and 3 bases at J, with 17 bases in the middle. This CDR3 region has 15 residues. Germline CDR1 reads MNHEY; CDR2 reads SMNVEV (reference sequence).

This clonotype was found many times. The CDR3 region has the DNA TGCAGTGCTAGGGGGCTGAATACGCAGTATTTT. It translates to CSARGLNTQYF. The chain is built from TRBV20-1 and TRBJ2-3; D possibly corresponds to TRBD1 (5 bases). This CDR3 region has 11 residues. V was shortened by 3 bases and J by 7 bases, with 8 bases between the two germline ends. Looked up from germline, CDR1 is DFQATT and CDR2 is SNEGSKA (reference sequence).

This clonotype was recorded at least ten times. The CDR3 reads CASTGGRYIYNSPLHF. The CDR3 DNA follows: TGTGCCAGCACCGGGGGGCGATATATATATAATTCACCCCTCCACTTT. The chain uses TRBV2 and TRBJ1-6; TRBD1 is a possible D gene (6 bases). The CDR3 runs to 16 residues. Germline CDR1 SNHLY, CDR2 FYNNEI. V was clipped by 7 bases and J by 4 bases, with 17 bases between them. Full variable domain (remainder filled in from reference TRBV2 and TRBJ1-6): EPEVTQTPSHQVTQMGQEVILRCVPISNHLYFYWYRQILGQKVEFLVSFYNNEISEKSEIFDDQFSVERPDGSNFTLKIRSTKLEDSAMYFCASTGGRYIYNSPLHFGNGTRLTVT.

Many counts were recorded for this clonotype. The rearrangement uses TRBV7-9 and TRBJ2-3, with D possibly TRBD2 on 6 matching bases. Trimming shortened V by 3 bases and J by 3 bases, and 13 bases separated the two germline ends. The CDR3 covers 15 residues. The germline gives CDR1 SEHNR, CDR2 FQNEAQ (reference sequence). CDR3 bases: TGTGCCAGCAGCTTGACGGGACTTCCAACAGATACGCAGTATTTT. Translated, it gives CASSLTGLPTDTQYF.